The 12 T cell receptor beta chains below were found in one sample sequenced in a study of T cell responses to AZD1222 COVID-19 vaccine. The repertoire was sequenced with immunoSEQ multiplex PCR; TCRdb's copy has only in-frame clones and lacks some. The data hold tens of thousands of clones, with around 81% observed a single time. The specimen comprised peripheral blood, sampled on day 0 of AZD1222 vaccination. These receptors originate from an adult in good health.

The CDR3 region has the DNA TGTGCCAGCAGTTTAAAGGGACAGAGCTCTGGAAACACCATATATTTT. Translating it yields CASSLKGQSSGNTIYF. The chain has TRBV27 and TRBJ1-3; TRBD1 aligns across 7 bases. The CDR3 spans 16 residues. With V trimmed by 2 bases and J by 0 bases, 4 bases remained unmatched. Germline loops: CDR1 MNHEY, CDR2 SMNVEV (reference sequence).

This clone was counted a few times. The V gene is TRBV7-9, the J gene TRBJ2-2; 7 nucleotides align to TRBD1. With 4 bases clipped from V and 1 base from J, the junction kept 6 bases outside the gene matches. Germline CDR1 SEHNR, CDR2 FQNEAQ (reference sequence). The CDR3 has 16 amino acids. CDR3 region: CASSSDGTVNTGELFF. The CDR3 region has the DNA TGTGCCAGCAGCTCCGACGGGACAGTGAACACCGGGGAGCTGTTTTTT. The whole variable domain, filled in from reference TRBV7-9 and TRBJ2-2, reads DTGVSQNPRHKITKRGQNVTFRCDPISEHNRLYWYRQTLGQGPEFLTYFQNEAQLEKSRLLSDRFSAERPKGSFSTLEIQRTEQGDSAMYLCASSSDGTVNTGELFFGEGSRLTVL.

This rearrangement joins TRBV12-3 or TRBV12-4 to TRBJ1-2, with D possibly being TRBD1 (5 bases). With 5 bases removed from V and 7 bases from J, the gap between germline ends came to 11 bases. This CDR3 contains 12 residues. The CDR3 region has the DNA TGTGCCAGCAGTCTAGGGGTGACTGGCTACACCTTC. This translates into CASSLGVTGYTF.

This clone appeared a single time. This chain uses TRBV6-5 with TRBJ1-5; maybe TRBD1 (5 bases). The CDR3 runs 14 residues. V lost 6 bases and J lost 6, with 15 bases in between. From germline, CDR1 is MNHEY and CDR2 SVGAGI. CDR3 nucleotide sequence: TGTGCCAGCAGACCCGGGGCCGGGGGTCAGCCCCAGCATTTT. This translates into CASRPGAGGQPQHF.

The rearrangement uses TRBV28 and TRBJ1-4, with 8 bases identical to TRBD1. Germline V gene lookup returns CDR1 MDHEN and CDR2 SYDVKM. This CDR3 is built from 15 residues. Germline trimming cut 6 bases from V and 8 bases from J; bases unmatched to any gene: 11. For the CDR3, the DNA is TGTGCCAGCAGCCCGACGACAGGGGCACGGGAAAAACTGTTTTTT. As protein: CASSPTTGAREKLFF.

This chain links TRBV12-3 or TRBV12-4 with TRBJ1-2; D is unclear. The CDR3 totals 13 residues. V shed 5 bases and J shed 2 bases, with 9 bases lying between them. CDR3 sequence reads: CASSPDLNYGYTF. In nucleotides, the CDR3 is TGTGCCAGCAGTCCCGACCTGAACTATGGCTACACCTTC.

CDR3 in amino acids: CASSFRDRAGYTF. The CDR3 bases are TGTGCCAGCAGCTTCCGGGACAGGGCTGGCTACACCTTC. V usage is TRBV5-6 and J usage is TRBJ1-2; 9 bases are shared with TRBD1. The V segment lost 2 bases and the J segment 7 bases; nucleotides outside the gene matches: 3. CDR1 is SGHDT, CDR2 YYEEEE, per germline. The CDR3 totals 13 residues.

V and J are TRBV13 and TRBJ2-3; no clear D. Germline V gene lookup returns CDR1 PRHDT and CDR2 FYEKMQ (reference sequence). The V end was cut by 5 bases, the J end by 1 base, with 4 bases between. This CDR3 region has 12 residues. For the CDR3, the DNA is TGTGCCAGCAGCAAACGCACAGATACGCAGTATTTT. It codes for CASSKRTDTQYF.

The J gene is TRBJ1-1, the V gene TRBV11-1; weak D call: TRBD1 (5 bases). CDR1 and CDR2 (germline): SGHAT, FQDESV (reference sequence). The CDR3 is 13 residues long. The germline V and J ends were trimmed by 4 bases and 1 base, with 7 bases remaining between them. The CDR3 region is CASSSQGNTEAFF. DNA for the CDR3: TGTGCCAGCAGCTCTCAGGGGAACACTGAAGCTTTCTTT.

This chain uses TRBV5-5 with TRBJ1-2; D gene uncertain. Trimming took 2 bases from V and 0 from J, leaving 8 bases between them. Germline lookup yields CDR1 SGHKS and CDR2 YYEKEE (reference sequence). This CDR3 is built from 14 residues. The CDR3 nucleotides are TGTGCCAGCAGCTTCGGCGGGACTAACTATGGCTACACCTTC. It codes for CASSFGGTNYGYTF.

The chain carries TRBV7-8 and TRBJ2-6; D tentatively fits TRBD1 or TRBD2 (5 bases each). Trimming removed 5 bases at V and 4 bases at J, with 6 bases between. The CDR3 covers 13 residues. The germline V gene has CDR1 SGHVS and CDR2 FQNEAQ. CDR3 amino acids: CASSGTGANVLTF. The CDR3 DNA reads TGTGCCAGCAGCGGGACCGGGGCCAACGTCCTGACTTTC.

In nucleotides, the CDR3 is TGCGCCAGCAGGTTCCAAGGGGGCTATGGCTACACCTTC. Its translation: CASRFQGGYGYTF. The V call is TRBV5-1, the J call TRBJ1-2, with TRBD1 as a possible D gene (6 bases). The V end lost 5 bases, the J end lost 4 bases, and 12 bases lay between the germline ends. The V gene's germline CDR1 is SGHRS and CDR2 YFSETQ. This CDR3 is 13 amino acids long.